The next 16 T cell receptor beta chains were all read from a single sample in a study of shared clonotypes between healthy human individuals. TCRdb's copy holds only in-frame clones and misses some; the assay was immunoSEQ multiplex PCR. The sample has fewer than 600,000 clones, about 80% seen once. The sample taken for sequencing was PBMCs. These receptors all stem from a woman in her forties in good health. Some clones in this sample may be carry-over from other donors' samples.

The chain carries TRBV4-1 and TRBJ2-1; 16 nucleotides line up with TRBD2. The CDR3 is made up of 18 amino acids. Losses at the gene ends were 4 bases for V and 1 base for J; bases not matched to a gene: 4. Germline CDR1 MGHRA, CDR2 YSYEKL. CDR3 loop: CASSLGLAGGLSYNEQFF. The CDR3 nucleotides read TGCGCCAGCAGCCTGGGACTAGCGGGAGGGCTTTCCTACAATGAGCAGTTCTTC.

CDR3 DNA: TGTGCCAGCAGCGCCAAACTAGCGAGGGGTGAGACCCAGTACTTC. As protein: CASSAKLARGETQYF. The rearrangement links TRBV7-8 to TRBJ2-5; 7 nucleotides match TRBD2. In germline, CDR1 is SGHVS, CDR2 FQNEAQ. V gave up 5 bases and J gave up 5 bases; unmatched junction bases: 11. The CDR3 sequence is 15 residues long.

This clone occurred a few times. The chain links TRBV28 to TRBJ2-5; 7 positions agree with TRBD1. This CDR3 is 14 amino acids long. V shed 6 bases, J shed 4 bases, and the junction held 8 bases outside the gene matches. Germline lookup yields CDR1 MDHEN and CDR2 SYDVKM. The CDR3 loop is CASRTGKKLETQYF. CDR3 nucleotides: TGTGCCAGCAGGACAGGGAAGAAGTTAGAGACCCAGTACTTC.

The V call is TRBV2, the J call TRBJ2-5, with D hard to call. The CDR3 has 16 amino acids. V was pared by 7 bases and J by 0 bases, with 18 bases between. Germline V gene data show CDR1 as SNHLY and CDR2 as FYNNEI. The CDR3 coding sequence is TGTGCCAGCAAAAAGGTTAGCTCGCGGTACCAAGAGACCCAGTACTTC. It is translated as CASKKVSSRYQETQYF.

DNA of the CDR3: TGTGCCAGCAGATTTGGAGGGGGCGGAATATACGAGCAGTACTTC. Translating gives CASRFGGGGIYEQYF. The chain joins TRBV6-1 to TRBJ2-7; D perhaps matches TRBD1 (7 bases). Trimming took off 6 bases at V and 4 bases at J, with 19 bases between the two ends. Germline-derived CDR1 and CDR2 are MNHNS and SASEGT. The CDR3 is made up of 15 amino acids.

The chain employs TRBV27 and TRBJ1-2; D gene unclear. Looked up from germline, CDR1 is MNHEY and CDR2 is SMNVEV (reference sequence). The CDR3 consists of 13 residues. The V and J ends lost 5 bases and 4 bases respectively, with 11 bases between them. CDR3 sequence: CASSEPGGYGYTF. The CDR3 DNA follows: TGTGCCAGCAGTGAGCCTGGCGGCTATGGCTACACCTTC.

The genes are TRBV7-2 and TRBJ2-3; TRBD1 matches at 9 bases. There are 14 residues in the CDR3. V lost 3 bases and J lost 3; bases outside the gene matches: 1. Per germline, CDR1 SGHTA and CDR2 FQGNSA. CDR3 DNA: TGTGCCAGCAGCTTTGACAGGGGGACAGATACGCAGTATTTT. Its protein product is CASSFDRGTDTQYF. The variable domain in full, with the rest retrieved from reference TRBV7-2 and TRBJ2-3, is GAGVSQSPSNKVTEKGKDVELRCDPISGHTALYWYRQSLGQGLEFLIYFQGNSAPDKSGLPSDRFSAERTGGSVSTLTIQRTQQEDSAVYLCASSFDRGTDTQYFGPGTRLTVL.

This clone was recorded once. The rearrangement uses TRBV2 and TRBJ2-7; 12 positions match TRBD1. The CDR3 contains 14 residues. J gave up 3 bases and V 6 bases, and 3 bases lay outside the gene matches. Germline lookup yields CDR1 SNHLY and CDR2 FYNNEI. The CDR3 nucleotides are TGTGCCAGCAGAGGGGACAGGGGGCTCTACGAGCAGTACTTC. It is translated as CASRGDRGLYEQYF.

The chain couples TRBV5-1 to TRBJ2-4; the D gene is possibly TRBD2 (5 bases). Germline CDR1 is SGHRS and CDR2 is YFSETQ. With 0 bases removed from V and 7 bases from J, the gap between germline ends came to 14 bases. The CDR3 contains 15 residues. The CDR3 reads CASSLGGSLGNIQYF. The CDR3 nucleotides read TGCGCCAGCAGCTTGGGTGGGAGCCTAGGGAACATTCAGTACTTC.

CDR3 in amino acids: CATSKLAGGLTDTQYF. CDR3 nucleotides: TGTGCCACATCCAAGCTAGCGGGAGGGCTGACAGATACGCAGTATTTT. The chain is built from TRBV28 and TRBJ2-3, with 12 positions matching TRBD2. From germline, CDR1 is MDHEN and CDR2 SYDVKM. With V trimmed by 10 bases and J by 3 bases, 11 bases remained unmatched. There are 16 residues in the CDR3.

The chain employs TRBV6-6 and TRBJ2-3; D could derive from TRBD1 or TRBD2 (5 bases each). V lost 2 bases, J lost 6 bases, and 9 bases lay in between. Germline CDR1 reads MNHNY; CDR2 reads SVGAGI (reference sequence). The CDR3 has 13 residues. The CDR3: CASSYQGPDTQYF. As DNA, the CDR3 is TGTGCCAGCAGTTACCAGGGACCGGATACGCAGTATTTT.

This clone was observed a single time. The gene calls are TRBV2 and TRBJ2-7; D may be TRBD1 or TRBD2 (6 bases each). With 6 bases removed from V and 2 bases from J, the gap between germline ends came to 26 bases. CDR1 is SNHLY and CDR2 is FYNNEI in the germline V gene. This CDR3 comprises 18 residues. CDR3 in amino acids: CASREGGAEAGPPYEQYF. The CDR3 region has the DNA TGTGCCAGCAGGGAGGGGGGCGCTGAGGCGGGACCCCCCTACGAGCAGTACTTC.

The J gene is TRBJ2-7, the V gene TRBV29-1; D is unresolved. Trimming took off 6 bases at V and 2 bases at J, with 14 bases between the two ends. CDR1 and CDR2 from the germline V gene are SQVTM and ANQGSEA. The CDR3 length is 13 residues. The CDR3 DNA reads TGCAGCGTGGCCCCATCCACGGCCTACGAGCAGTACTTC. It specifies CSVAPSTAYEQYF.

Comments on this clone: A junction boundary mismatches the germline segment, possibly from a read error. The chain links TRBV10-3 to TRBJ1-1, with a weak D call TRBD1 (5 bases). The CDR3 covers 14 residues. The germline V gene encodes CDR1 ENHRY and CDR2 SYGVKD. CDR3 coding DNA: TGTGCCGTCAGCCCAGGGCCCCAACTCCCTGAAGCTTTCTTT. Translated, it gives CAVSPGPQLPEAFF.

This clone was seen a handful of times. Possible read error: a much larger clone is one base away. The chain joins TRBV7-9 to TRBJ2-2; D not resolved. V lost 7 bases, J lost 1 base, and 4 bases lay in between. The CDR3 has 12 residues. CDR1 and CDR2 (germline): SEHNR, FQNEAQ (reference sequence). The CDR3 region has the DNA TGTGCCAGCACAGGGAACACCGGGGAGCTGTTTTTT. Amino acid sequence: CASTGNTGELFF.

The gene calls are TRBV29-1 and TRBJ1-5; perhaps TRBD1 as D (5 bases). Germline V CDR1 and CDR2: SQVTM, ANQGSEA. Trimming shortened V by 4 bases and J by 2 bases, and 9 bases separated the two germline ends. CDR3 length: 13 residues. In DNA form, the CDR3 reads TGCAGCGTTGGAGGGACTCGCAATCAGCCCCAGCATTTT. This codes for CSVGGTRNQPQHF.